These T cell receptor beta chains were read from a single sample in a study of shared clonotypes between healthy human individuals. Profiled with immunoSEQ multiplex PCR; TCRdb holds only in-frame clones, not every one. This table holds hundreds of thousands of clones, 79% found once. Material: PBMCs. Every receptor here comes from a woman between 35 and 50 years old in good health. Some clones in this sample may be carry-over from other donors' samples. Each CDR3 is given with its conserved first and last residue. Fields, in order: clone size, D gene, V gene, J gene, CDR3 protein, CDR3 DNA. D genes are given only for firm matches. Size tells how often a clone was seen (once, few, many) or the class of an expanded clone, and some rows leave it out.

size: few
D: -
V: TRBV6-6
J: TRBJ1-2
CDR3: CASSYEQVTYGYTF
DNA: TGTGCCAGCAGTTACGAGCAGGTGACCTATGGCTACACCTTC

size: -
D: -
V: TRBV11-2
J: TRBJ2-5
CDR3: CASSEIYKQETQYF
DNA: TGTGCCAGCAGCGAAATCTATAAGCAAGAGACCCAGTACTTC

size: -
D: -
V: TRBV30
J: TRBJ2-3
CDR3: CAWTESTDTQYF
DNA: TGTGCCTGGACAGAGAGCACAGATACGCAGTATTTT

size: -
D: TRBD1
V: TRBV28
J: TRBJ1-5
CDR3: CASSSRTGNQPQHF
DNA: TGTGCCAGCAGTTCTCGGACAGGGAATCAGCCCCAGCATTTT

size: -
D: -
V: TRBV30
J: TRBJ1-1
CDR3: CAWSETRGTEAFF
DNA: TGTGCCTGGAGTGAGACTAGGGGCACTGAAGCTTTCTTT

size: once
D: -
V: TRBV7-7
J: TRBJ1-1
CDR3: CASSLQYGTEAFF
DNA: TGTGCCAGCAGCTTACAGTACGGTACTGAAGCTTTCTTT

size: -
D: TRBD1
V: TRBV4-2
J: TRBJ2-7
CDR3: CASSQRGGQDLYEQYF
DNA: TGTGCCAGCAGCCAGAGAGGTGGACAGGACCTATACGAGCAGTACTTC

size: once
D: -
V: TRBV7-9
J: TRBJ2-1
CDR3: CASSFRRASAESSYNEQFF
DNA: TGTGCCAGCAGCTTTAGGCGGGCTAGCGCGGAGAGCTCCTACAATGAGCAGTTCTTC

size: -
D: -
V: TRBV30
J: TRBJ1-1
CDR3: CAWSVAMNTEAFF
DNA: TGTGCCTGGAGTGTGGCAATGAACACTGAAGCTTTCTTT

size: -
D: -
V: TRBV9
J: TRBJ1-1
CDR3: CASSVGSGDGTEAFF
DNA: TGTGCCAGCAGCGTAGGGTCGGGGGATGGCACTGAAGCTTTCTTT

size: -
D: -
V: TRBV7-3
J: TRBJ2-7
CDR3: CASSPAPGSEQYF
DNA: TGTGCCAGCAGCCCCGCCCCGGGGTCCGAGCAGTACTTC

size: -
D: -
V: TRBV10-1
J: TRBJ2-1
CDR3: CASSGCGYYEQFF
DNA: TGCGCCAGCAGTGGGTGTGGTTACTATGAGCAGTTCTTC

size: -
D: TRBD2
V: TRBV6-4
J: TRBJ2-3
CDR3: CASRRTREDTDTQYF
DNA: TGTGCCAGCAGGAGGACTAGGGAGGACACAGATACGCAGTATTTT

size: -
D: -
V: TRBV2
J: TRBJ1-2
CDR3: CASSEQNYGYTF
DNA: TGTGCCAGCAGTGAACAGAACTATGGCTACACCTTC

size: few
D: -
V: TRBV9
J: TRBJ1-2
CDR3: CASSVEGTDGYTF
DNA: TGTGCCAGCAGCGTAGAGGGGACGGATGGCTACACCTTC

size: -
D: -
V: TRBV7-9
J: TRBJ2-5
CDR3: CASSWEGDSKQETQYF
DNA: TGTGCCAGCAGCTGGGAGGGGGACAGCAAACAAGAGACCCAGTACTTC

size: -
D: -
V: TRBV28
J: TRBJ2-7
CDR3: CASSLTLSYEQYF
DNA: TGTGCCAGCAGTTTGACCCTATCCTACGAGCAGTACTTC

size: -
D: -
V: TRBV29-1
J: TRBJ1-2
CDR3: CSVEVWGDGYTF
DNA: TGCAGCGTAGAGGTTTGGGGGGATGGCTACACCTTC

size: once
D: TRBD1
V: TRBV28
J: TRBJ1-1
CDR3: CASSYRDRWTEAFF
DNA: TGTGCCAGCAGTTACCGGGACAGATGGACTGAAGCTTTCTTT

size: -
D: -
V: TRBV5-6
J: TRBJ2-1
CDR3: CASSKGPYNEQFF
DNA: TGTGCCAGCAGCAAGGGTCCCTACAATGAGCAGTTCTTC

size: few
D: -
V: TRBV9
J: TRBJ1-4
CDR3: CASSVGLNEKLFF
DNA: TGTGCCAGCAGCGTAGGTCTTAATGAAAAACTGTTTTTT

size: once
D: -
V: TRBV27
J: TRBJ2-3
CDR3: CASSPQDHTDTQYF
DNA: TGTGCCAGCAGTCCACAAGACCACACAGATACGCAGTATTTT

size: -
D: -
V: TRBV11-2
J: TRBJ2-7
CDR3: CASTGFSYEQYF
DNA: TGTGCCAGCACAGGGTTCTCCTACGAGCAGTACTTC

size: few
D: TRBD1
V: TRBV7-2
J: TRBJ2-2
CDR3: CASSLTGGVTGELFF
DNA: TGTGCCAGCAGCCTGACAGGGGGCGTGACCGGGGAGCTGTTTTTT

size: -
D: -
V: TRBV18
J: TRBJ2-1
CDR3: CASSLYSVSSYNEQFF
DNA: TGTGCCAGCTCACTTTATAGCGTTAGCTCCTACAATGAGCAGTTCTTC

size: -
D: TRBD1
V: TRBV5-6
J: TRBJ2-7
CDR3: CASSKDRGQYEQCF
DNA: TGTGCCAGCAGCAAGGACAGGGGGCAGTACGAGCAGTGCTTC

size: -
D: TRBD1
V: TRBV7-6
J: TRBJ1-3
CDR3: CASSLLARGRFSGNTIYF
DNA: TGTGCCAGCAGCTTATTAGCCAGGGGGCGCTTCTCTGGAAACACCATATATTTT

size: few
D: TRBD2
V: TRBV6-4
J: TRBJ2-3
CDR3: CASSDRAGSADTQYF
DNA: TGTGCCAGCAGTGATAGAGCGGGGAGCGCAGATACGCAGTATTTT

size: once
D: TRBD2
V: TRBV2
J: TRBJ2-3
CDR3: CASSGSGRDTQYF
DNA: TGTGCCAGTAGCGGGAGCGGTAGAGATACGCAGTATTTT

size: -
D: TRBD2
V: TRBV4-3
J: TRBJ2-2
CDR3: CASSQRTSWDTGELFF
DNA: TGCGCCAGCAGCCAACGGACTAGTTGGGACACCGGGGAGCTGTTTTTT

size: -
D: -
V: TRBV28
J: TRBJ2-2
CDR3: CASSLRQNTGELFF
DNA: TGTGCCAGCAGTTTACGGCAGAACACCGGGGAGCTGTTTTTT

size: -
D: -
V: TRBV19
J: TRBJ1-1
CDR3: CASSDRNTEAFF
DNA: TGTGCCAGTAGTGACAGGAACACTGAAGCTTTCTTT

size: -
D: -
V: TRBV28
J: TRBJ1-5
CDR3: CASSLQGIGPQHF
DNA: TGTGCCAGCAGTTTACAGGGGATTGGGCCCCAGCATTTT

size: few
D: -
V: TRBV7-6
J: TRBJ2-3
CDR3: CASSLAGGTDTQYF
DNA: TGTGCCAGCAGCTTAGCGGGAGGCACAGATACGCAGTATTTT

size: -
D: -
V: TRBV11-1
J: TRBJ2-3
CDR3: CASSLVTDTQYF
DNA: TGTGCCAGCAGCTTAGTAACAGATACGCAGTATTTT

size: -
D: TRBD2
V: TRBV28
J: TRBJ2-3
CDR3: CASSLGLAGFTDTQYF
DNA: TGTGCCAGCAGTTTGGGACTAGCGGGATTCACAGATACGCAGTATTTT

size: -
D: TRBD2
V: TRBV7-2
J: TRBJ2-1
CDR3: CASSLVSGTSGYNEQFF
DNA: TGTGCCAGCAGCTTAGTTTCCGGGACTAGCGGTTACAATGAGCAGTTCTTC

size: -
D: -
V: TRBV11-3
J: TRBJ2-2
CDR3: CASSSRLAGRGAGELFF
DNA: TGTGCCAGCAGCTCCCGGCTGGCCGGCCGCGGGGCCGGGGAGCTGTTTTTT

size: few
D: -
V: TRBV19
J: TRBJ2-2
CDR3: CASNLGDRFTGELFF
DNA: TGTGCCAGTAATTTGGGGGATCGGTTCACCGGGGAGCTGTTTTTT

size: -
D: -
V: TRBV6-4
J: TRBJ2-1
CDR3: CASSENHYNEQFF
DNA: TGTGCCAGCAGTGAGAACCACTACAATGAGCAGTTCTTC

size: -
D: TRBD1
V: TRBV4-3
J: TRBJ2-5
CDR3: CASSQDRQGAKTQYF
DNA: TGCGCCAGCAGCCAAGATAGACAGGGGGCGAAGACCCAGTACTTC

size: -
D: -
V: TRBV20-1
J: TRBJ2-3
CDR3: CSILGGAF
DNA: TGCAGTATCTTGGGGGGGGCTTTT

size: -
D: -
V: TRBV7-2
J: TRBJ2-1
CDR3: CASSRMGESYNEQFF
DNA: TGTGCCAGCAGCCGTATGGGGGAGTCCTACAATGAGCAGTTCTTC

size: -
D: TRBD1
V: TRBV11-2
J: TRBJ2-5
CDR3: CASSLTGGVETQYF
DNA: TGTGCCAGTAGCCTGACAGGGGGCGTGGAGACCCAGTACTTC

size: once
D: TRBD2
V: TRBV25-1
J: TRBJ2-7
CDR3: CASSPRGGYEQYF
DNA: TGTGCCAGTAGTCCCCGGGGGGGGTACGAGCAGTACTTC

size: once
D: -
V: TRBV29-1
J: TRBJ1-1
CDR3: CSVEVSGEADEAFF
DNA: TGCAGCGTTGAAGTATCGGGGGAGGCGGATGAAGCTTTCTTT

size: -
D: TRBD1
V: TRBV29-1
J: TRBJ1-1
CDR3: CSVEGDRGANTEAFF
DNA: TGCAGCGTTGAGGGGGACAGGGGGGCCAACACTGAAGCTTTCTTT

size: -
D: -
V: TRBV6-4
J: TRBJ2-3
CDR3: CASSDSTASSTDTQYF
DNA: TGTGCCAGCAGTGACTCTACCGCTTCTAGCACAGATACGCAGTATTTT

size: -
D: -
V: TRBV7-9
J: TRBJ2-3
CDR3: CAIPWGTDTQYF
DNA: TGTGCCATTCCTTGGGGCACAGATACGCAGTATTTT

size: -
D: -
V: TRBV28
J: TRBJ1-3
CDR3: CASSPGAGPGNTIYF
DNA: TGTGCCAGCTCTCCCGGTGCGGGCCCTGGAAACACCATATATTTT

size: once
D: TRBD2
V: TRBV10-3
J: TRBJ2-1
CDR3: CAISWGLAEGNEQFF
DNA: TGTGCCATCAGTTGGGGACTAGCGGAGGGGAATGAGCAGTTCTTC

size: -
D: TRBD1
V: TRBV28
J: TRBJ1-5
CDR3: CASSPPPDRGLQPQHF
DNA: TGTGCCAGCAGTCCCCCCCCGGACAGGGGGCTTCAGCCCCAGCATTTT

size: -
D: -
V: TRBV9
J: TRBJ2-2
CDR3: CASSVARGQNTGELFF
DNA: TGTGCCAGCAGCGTAGCTCGGGGACAGAACACCGGGGAGCTGTTTTTT

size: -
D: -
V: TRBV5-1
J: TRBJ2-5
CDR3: CASSLTEGQTQYF
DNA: TGCGCCAGCAGCTTGACGGAGGGGCAGACCCAGTACTTC

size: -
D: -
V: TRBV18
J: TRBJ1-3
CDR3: CASSPSGFSGNTIYF
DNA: TGTGCCAGCTCACCATCAGGGTTCTCTGGAAACACCATATATTTT